This record covers a single T cell receptor beta chain. Its antigen is unknown. This sample was taken from a study of cytomegalovirus exposure and HLA in healthy donors. Study-wide results and caveats: Per published reports, the classifier diagnosed cytomegalovirus status with high specificity and sensitivity. Fewer N-insertions than the roughly 670-donor mean were reportedly shown by an Asian-associated ancestry cluster in a later analysis.

Germline V gives CDR1 MGHRA, CDR2 YSYEKL. The CDR3 runs 14 residues. Trimming cost V 2 bases and J 5 bases, with 12 bases left between them. PCR amplification relied on 60 Vbeta primers (plus 13 Jbeta primers). Measured with immunoSEQ multiplex PCR; TCRdb has only the in-frame clones, and not every one. The sample carries more than 110,000 clones, roughly 80% recorded once. The V call is TRBV4-1, the J call TRBJ1-1, with D possibly being TRBD1 (6 bases). The sample was PBMCs. The receptor was isolated from a man between 35 and 55 years old in good health and CMV-seropositive. CDR3 DNA sequence: TGCGCCAGCAGCCAACCAGGGGTTGGTACTGAAGCTTTCTTT. Residues: CASSQPGVGTEAFF.